A single sample gave rise to the 14 T cell receptor beta chains below, sequenced in a study of cytomegalovirus exposure and HLA in healthy donors. Primers for the PCR totalled 60 Vbeta and 13 Jbeta. TCRdb's table, derived via immunoSEQ multiplex PCR, lists solely in-frame clones and lacks some. The top ten hold under 8% of the sample, which has fewer than 95,000 clones, about 60% seen once. Sequencing used PBMCs. These receptors all come from a woman aged 25 to 39 in good health and CMV-seronegative.

The CDR3 DNA is TGTGCCAGCAGCCGGACAGGTGGGACAGATACGCAGTATTTT. The encoded protein is CASSRTGGTDTQYF. V usage is TRBV7-9 and J usage is TRBJ2-3; 7 positions match TRBD1. CDR1 SEHNR and CDR2 FQNEAQ come from the germline V gene (reference sequence). The junction had 5 bases not matched to a gene; V was cut back by 5 bases and J by 3 bases. The CDR3 spans 14 residues.

This clone came up a few times. V gene TRBV6-5 combines with J gene TRBJ1-4; perhaps TRBD1 as D (5 bases). Trimming left V 5 bases short and J 5 bases short, with 12 bases between. The CDR3 is made up of 14 amino acids. Germline lookup yields CDR1 MNHEY and CDR2 SVGAGI. CDR3 nucleotide sequence: TGTGCCAGCAGTCGCGGGGCCTGGAATGAAAAACTGTTTTTT. Its translation: CASSRGAWNEKLFF.

This chain uses TRBV18 with TRBJ1-4; weak D call: TRBD1 (5 bases). The CDR3 spans 14 residues. Germline V lookup: CDR1 KGHSH, CDR2 LQKENI. Trimming pared 5 bases from V and 4 bases from J, leaving 11 bases between. The CDR3 reads CASSTDKFNEKLFF. The DNA for the CDR3 is TGTGCCAGCTCAACGGACAAGTTTAATGAAAAACTGTTTTTT.

The chain has TRBV13 and TRBJ2-7; TRBD1 is a possible D gene (7 bases). The CDR3 length is 13 residues. Trimming cost V 4 bases and J 4 bases, with 11 bases left between them. CDR1 is PRHDT and CDR2 is FYEKMQ in the germline V gene (reference sequence). The CDR3 region has the DNA TGTGCCAGCAGCTCCAGGGGGGATTACGAGCAGTACTTC. It encodes CASSSRGDYEQYF.

The rearrangement links TRBV7-9 to TRBJ1-1; no definite D call. This CDR3 has 14 residues. Germline V gene lookup returns CDR1 SEHNR and CDR2 FQNEAQ (reference sequence). The germline V and J ends were trimmed by 5 bases and 4 bases, with 14 bases remaining between them. The CDR3 here is CASSRQLRSTEAFF. CDR3 bases: TGTGCCAGCAGCCGCCAATTAAGGAGCACTGAAGCTTTCTTT.

This chain connects TRBV29-1 to TRBJ1-6; 8 bases fit TRBD1. The CDR3 contains 16 residues. Germline trimming cut 0 bases from V and 6 bases from J; bases unmatched to any gene: 7. Per germline, CDR1 SQVTM and CDR2 ANQGSEA. The CDR3 DNA reads as TGCAGCGTTGAAGATAGTCCAGGGGGCACTAATTCACCCCTCCACTTT. Translation: CSVEDSPGGTNSPLHF. The full variable domain, rest sourced from reference TRBV29-1 and TRBJ1-6, is SAVISQKPSRDICQRGTSLTIQCQVDSQVTMMFWYRQQPGQSLTLIATANQGSEATYESGFVIDKFPISRPNLTFSTLTVSNMSPEDSSIYLCSVEDSPGGTNSPLHFGNGTRLTVT.

This clone has just a few counts. The genes are TRBV7-9 and TRBJ2-1; D gene unclear. The CDR3 length is 10 residues. The germline CDR1 and CDR2 sequences are SEHNR and FQNEAQ (reference sequence). Trimming cost V 7 bases and J 6 bases, with 4 bases left between them. CDR3 nucleotides: TGTGCCAGCAACAGCAATGAGCAGTTCTTC. Protein sequence: CASNSNEQFF.

The CDR3 region is CASSLTGGASEQYF. In nucleotides, the CDR3 is TGTGCCAGCAGCTTAACAGGGGGCGCGTCCGAGCAGTACTTC. The rearrangement uses TRBV11-3 and TRBJ2-7; 9 bases line up with TRBD1. Germline trimming cut 2 bases from V and 6 bases from J; bases unmatched to any gene: 5. The length of the CDR3 is 14 residues. The germline CDR1 and CDR2 sequences are SGHNT and YENEEA. Using reference TRBV11-3 and TRBJ2-7 for the parts outside the CDR3, the full variable domain is EAGVVQSPRYKIIEKKQPVAFWCNPISGHNTLYWYLQNLGQGPELLIRYENEEAVDDSQLPKDRFSAERLKGVDSTLKIQPAELGDSAVYLCASSLTGGASEQYFGPGTRLTVT.

This chain links TRBV19 with TRBJ1-5; 7 nucleotides align to TRBD1. This CDR3 is 16 amino acids long. The V gene's germline CDR1 is LNHDA and CDR2 SQIVND (reference sequence). V dropped 5 bases and J dropped 0; count of bases not matched to a gene: 7. Here the CDR3 DNA reads TGTGCCAGTAGTGAGGGACAGACCTATAGCAATCAGCCCCAGCATTTT. As protein: CASSEGQTYSNQPQHF.

The genes are TRBV29-1 and TRBJ2-7; TRBD2 might be the D (5 bases). The germline V gene has CDR1 SQVTM and CDR2 ANQGSEA. V gave up 6 bases and J gave up 1 base, with 7 bases separating them. The CDR3 covers 11 residues. CDR3 sequence reads: CSVDYSYEQYF. For the CDR3, the DNA is TGCAGCGTCGACTATTCCTACGAGCAGTACTTC.

V is TRBV21-1 and J is TRBJ2-2; the table names TRBD1, a call not compared with the DNA. TRBV21-1 is an annotated pseudogene. The CDR3 consists of 16 residues. The CDR3 is CASSLRQGTNTGELFF. The CDR3 DNA reads TGTGCCAGCAGCCTACGACAGGGAACGAACACCGGGGAGCTGTTTTTT.

In its sample, this clone was seen a few times. CDR3 DNA sequence: TGTGCCACCGGGGCGGGAGTGGACACCGGGGAGCTGTTTTTT. This sequence encodes CATGAGVDTGELFF. This chain joins TRBV10-3 and TRBJ2-2, with TRBD2 matching 7 bases. From germline, CDR1 is ENHRY and CDR2 SYGVKD. This CDR3 comprises 14 residues. V dropped 10 bases and J dropped 3; count of bases not matched to a gene: 8.

This chain uses TRBV7-2 with TRBJ2-1; no clear D gene. This CDR3 region has 12 residues. The V gene lost 6 bases and the J gene lost 10 bases, with 13 bases spanning the gap. CDR1 is SGHTA, CDR2 FQGNSA, per germline. This chain's CDR3 is CASRNPSVEQFF. In DNA form, the CDR3 reads TGTGCCAGCAGGAACCCCTCAGTCGAGCAGTTCTTC.

The chain links TRBV5-1 to TRBJ2-1; 10 bases align to TRBD1. Germline values: CDR1 SGHRS, CDR2 YFSETQ. There are 16 residues in the CDR3. V gave up 4 bases and J gave up 7 bases; unmatched junction bases: 11. The CDR3 reads CASSATSGTGANEQFF. The CDR3 region has the DNA TGCGCCAGCAGCGCAACCTCCGGGACAGGGGCGAATGAGCAGTTCTTC.